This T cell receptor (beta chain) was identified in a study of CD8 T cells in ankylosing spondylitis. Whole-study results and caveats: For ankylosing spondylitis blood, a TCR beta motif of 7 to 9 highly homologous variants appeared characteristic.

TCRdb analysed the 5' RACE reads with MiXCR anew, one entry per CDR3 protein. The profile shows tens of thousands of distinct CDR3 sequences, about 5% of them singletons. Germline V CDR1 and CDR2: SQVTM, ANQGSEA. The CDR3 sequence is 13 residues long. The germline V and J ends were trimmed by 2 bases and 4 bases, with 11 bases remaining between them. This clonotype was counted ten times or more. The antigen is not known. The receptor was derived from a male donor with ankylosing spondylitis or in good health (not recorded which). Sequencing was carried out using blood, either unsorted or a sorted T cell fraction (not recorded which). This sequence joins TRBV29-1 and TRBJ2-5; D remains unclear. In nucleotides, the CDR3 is TGCAGCGTTGAAAGAGGCAGAGGAGAGACCCAGTACTTC. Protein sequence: CSVERGRGETQYF.